This passage covers 13 T cell receptor beta chains from one sample sequenced in a study of OX40 agonist ivuxolimab in advanced cancers. Sequencing used immunoSEQ multiplex PCR; TCRdb keeps in-frame clones, though not all of them. The repertoire holds roughly 67,000 clones, with nearly 95% as singletons. The input for sequencing was CD4+ or CD8+ T cells sorted from blood, taken in a trial of the OX40 agonist ivuxolimab. The receptor source for this set is an adult with an advanced solid tumor such as melanoma, head and neck, liver or kidney cancer.

This clone came up once. The chain has TRBV5-1 and TRBJ2-7; 9 nucleotides align to TRBD1. V was pared by 7 bases and J by 5 bases, with 4 bases of the junction left unmatched. This CDR3 is built from 12 residues. CDR1 is SGHRS and CDR2 is YFSETQ in the germline V gene. The CDR3 loop is CASRDRVDEQYF. In nucleotides, the CDR3 is TGCGCCAGCCGGGACAGGGTCGACGAGCAGTACTTC.

This chain connects TRBV27 to TRBJ2-1; TRBD2 might be the D (6 bases). The CDR3 has 13 residues. V shed 8 bases and J shed 6 bases, with 14 bases lying between them. Germline CDR1 reads MNHEY; CDR2 reads SMNVEV (reference sequence). CDR3 region: CASEGGAPNEQFF. In DNA, the CDR3 is TGTGCCAGCGAGGGCGGGGCGCCCAATGAGCAGTTCTTC.

The chain joins TRBV7-6 to TRBJ2-3; D is unresolved. This CDR3 has 16 amino acids. Germline V gene data show CDR1 as SGHVS and CDR2 as FNYEAQ. Deletions cut 1 base from V and 5 bases from J, with 16 bases between. The CDR3 sequence: CASSLEVWAVGDTQYF. Here the CDR3 DNA reads TGTGCCAGCAGCTTAGAGGTTTGGGCCGTGGGAGATACGCAGTATTTT.

The chain carries TRBV2 and TRBJ2-2; possible D gene TRBD1, 6 bases. The length of the CDR3 is 16 residues. Germline CDR1 is SNHLY and CDR2 is FYNNEI. Trimming pared 6 bases from V and 7 bases from J, leaving 21 bases between. The CDR3 spells CASSRVPPGADGELFF. For the CDR3, the DNA is TGTGCCAGCAGCCGAGTGCCTCCAGGGGCGGACGGGGAGCTGTTTTTT.

The chain carries TRBV27 and TRBJ1-4; D remains ambiguous. V lost 4 bases, J lost 3 bases, and 6 bases lay in between. Germline V gene lookup returns CDR1 MNHEY and CDR2 SMNVEV (reference sequence). The CDR3 covers 13 residues. The CDR3 DNA sequence: TGTGCCAGCAGTTACGGGGCTAATGAAAAACTGTTTTTT. This gives the protein CASSYGANEKLFF.

This clone was seen once. The chain has TRBV27 and TRBJ1-5; tentatively, D is TRBD1 (5 bases). The CDR3 covers 14 residues. Trimming shortened V by 6 bases and J by 1 base, and 10 bases separated the two germline ends. In germline, CDR1 is MNHEY, CDR2 SMNVEV (reference sequence). Here the CDR3 DNA reads TGTGCCAGCAGCCCGGGGGGGAGCAATCAGCCCCAGCATTTT. Residues: CASSPGGSNQPQHF.

Only one count was recorded for this clone. V gene TRBV7-9 combines with J gene TRBJ2-7; 7 nucleotides align to TRBD1. V lost 3 bases to trimming and J lost 12 bases; unmatched junction nucleotides: 8. There are 12 residues in the CDR3. Germline lookup yields CDR1 SEHNR and CDR2 FQNEAQ (reference sequence). In nucleotides, the CDR3 is TGTGCCAGCAGCTTGGGACAGAACCTGCGGTACTTC. This gives the protein CASSLGQNLRYF.

In this sample, this clone turned up once. This rearrangement joins TRBV7-6 to TRBJ2-2; D not resolved. Germline lookup yields CDR1 SGHVS and CDR2 FNYEAQ. The V and J ends lost 1 base and 6 bases respectively, with 6 bases between them. There are 13 residues in the CDR3. CDR3 bases: TGTGCCAGCAGCTTAGGGGTCCCCGGGGAGCTGTTTTTT. It encodes CASSLGVPGELFF.

This clone has a single count. V and J are TRBV27 and TRBJ2-7, with 9 bases aligning to TRBD2. CDR1 is MNHEY, CDR2 SMNVEV, per germline (reference sequence). The junction had 7 bases not matched to a gene; V was cut back by 0 bases and J by 4 bases. The CDR3 extends over 16 amino acids. This CDR3 is CASSLSGAGGIYEQYF. The CDR3 nucleotides are TGTGCCAGCAGTTTATCAGGAGCGGGAGGTATTTACGAGCAGTACTTC.

V usage is TRBV18 and J usage is TRBJ2-3, with 15 nucleotides matching TRBD2. CDR3 length equals 16 residues. With V trimmed by 6 bases and J by 5 bases, 6 bases remained unmatched. Germline CDR1 and CDR2: KGHSH and LQKENI. The CDR3 region is CASSPWTSGGEDTQYF. Here the CDR3 DNA reads TGTGCCAGCTCGCCCTGGACTAGCGGGGGGGAAGATACGCAGTATTTT. Combining the CDR3 with reference TRBV18 and TRBJ2-3 gives the whole variable domain NAGVMQNPRHLVRRRGQEARLRCSPMKGHSHVYWYRQLPEEGLKFMVYLQKENIIDESGMPKERFSAEFPKEGPSILRIQQVVRGDSAAYFCASSPWTSGGEDTQYFGPGTRLTVL.

This chain uses TRBV18 with TRBJ2-3, with D hard to call. The CDR3 consists of 13 residues. Germline values: CDR1 KGHSH, CDR2 LQKENI. Trimming removed 0 bases at V and 5 bases at J, with 6 bases between. CDR3 sequence reads: CASSPPEEDTQYF. The CDR3 bases are TGTGCCAGCTCACCACCCGAGGAAGATACGCAGTATTTT.

The chain combines TRBV4-2 with TRBJ1-5, with D perhaps matching TRBD1 (5 bases). Germline V gene data show CDR1 as LGHNA and CDR2 as YNFKEQ. The CDR3 sequence is 16 residues long. V was trimmed by 3 bases and J by 0 bases, leaving 12 bases between them. The CDR3 sequence is CASSHVGADSNQPQHF. The DNA of the CDR3 is TGTGCCAGCAGCCACGTAGGGGCAGATAGCAATCAGCCCCAGCATTTT.

By share, this clone ranks as medium-sized. This chain uses TRBV7-9 with TRBJ1-2; 9 nucleotides align to TRBD1. Germline trimming cut 4 bases from V and 4 bases from J; bases unmatched to any gene: 4. The CDR3 loop spans 14 amino acids. CDR1 and CDR2 (germline): SEHNR, FQNEAQ (reference sequence). CDR3 sequence (DNA): TGTGCCAGCAGCTCCGGGACAGGGATCTATGGCTACACCTTC. This sequence encodes CASSSGTGIYGYTF.